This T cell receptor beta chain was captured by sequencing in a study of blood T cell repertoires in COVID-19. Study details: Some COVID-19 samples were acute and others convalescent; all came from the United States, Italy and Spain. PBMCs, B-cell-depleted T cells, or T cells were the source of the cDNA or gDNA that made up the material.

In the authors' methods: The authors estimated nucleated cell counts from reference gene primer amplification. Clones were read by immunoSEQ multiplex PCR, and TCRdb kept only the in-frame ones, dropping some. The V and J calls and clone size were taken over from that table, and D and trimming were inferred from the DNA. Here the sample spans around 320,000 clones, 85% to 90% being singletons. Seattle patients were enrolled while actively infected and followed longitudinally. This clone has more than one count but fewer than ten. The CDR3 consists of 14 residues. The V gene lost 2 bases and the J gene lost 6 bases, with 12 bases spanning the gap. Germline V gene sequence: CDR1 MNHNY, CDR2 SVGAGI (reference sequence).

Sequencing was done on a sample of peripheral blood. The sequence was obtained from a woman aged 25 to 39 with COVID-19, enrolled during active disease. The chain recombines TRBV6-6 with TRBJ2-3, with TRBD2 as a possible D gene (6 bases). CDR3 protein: CASSYGGYLDTQYF. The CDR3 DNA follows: TGTGCCAGCAGTTACGGGGGGTATTTGGATACGCAGTATTTT.